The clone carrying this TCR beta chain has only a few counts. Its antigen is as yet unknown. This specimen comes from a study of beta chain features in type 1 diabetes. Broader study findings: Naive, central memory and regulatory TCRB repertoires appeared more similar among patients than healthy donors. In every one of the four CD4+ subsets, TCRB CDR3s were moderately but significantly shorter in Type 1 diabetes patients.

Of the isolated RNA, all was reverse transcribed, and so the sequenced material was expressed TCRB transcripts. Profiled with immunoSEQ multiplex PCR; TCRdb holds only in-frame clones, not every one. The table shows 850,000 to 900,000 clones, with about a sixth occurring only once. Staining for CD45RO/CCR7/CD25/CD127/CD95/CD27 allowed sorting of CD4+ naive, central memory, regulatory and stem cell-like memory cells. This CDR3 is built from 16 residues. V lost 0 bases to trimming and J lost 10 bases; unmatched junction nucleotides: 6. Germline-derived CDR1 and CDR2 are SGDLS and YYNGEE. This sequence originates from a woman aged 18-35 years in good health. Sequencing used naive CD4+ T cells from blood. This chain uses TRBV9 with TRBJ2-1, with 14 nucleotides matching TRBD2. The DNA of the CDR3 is TGTGCCAGCAGCGTAGAGACTAGCGGGAGGGCATGGGAGCAGTTCTTC. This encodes CASSVETSGRAWEQFF.